The 29 T cell receptor beta chains listed next were all sequenced from one sample in a study of CD8 T cells in Susac syndrome. When the RNA was reverse transcribed, random hexamers were used with an input of about 0.45 to 1 ug. TCRdb passed the immunoSEQ multiplex PCR reads through MiXCR, listing each CDR3 protein once. The sample holds some 190,000 distinct CDR3 sequences, around 93% seen once. Specimen: CD4+ T cells from PBMCs. These receptor sequences come from a human donor in good health.

The chain employs TRBV20-1 and TRBJ2-7, with D possibly TRBD2 on 6 matching bases. Trimming pared 0 bases from V and 4 bases from J, leaving 16 bases between. Germline CDR1 DFQATT, CDR2 SNEGSKA (reference sequence). The CDR3 loop spans 15 amino acids. CDR3 sequence: CSARDTAGRIYEQYV. The DNA of the CDR3 is TGCAGTGCTAGAGATACGGCGGGGAGGATATACGAGCAGTACGTC.

J is TRBJ2-1 and V is TRBV19; tentatively, D is TRBD1 or TRBD2 (5 bases each). The germline V gene encodes CDR1 LNHDA and CDR2 SQIVND (reference sequence). The CDR3 spans 13 residues. V was shortened by 8 bases and J by 6 bases, with 14 bases between the two germline ends. CDR3: CASSRVGTNEQFF. The CDR3 DNA reads as TGTGCCAGTTCTAGAGTGGGGACCAATGAGCAGTTCTTC.

The V gene is TRBV2, the J gene TRBJ2-3; D is uncertain. In germline, CDR1 is SNHLY, CDR2 FYNNEI. This CDR3 spans 15 amino acids. With 1 base removed from V and 3 bases from J, the gap between germline ends came to 11 bases. CDR3 sequence (DNA): TGTGCCAGCAGTGAAGTAGCTTTCCGGACAGATACGCAGTATTTT. It is translated as CASSEVAFRTDTQYF.

The J gene is TRBJ2-2, the V gene TRBV7-2, with 13 bases matching TRBD2. CDR1 is SGHTA, CDR2 FQGNSA, per germline. Unmatched junction bases numbered 12, after V lost 5 bases and J lost 9 bases. This CDR3 spans 17 amino acids. The CDR3 loop is CASSSFLGLAGKRELFF. Written as DNA, the CDR3 is TGTGCCAGCAGCAGCTTTCTGGGACTAGCGGGGAAAAGGGAGCTGTTTTTT.

The CDR3 bases are TGCAGTGCTAGAGAGGCGACCCGAGATACGCAGTATTTT. Amino acid sequence: CSAREATRDTQYF. This chain uses TRBV20-1 with TRBJ2-3; unclear D gene. V was shortened by 0 bases and J by 5 bases, with 9 bases between the two germline ends. The CDR3 has 13 amino acids. CDR1 is DFQATT and CDR2 is SNEGSKA in the germline V gene (reference sequence).

The chain recombines TRBV30 with TRBJ1-1; D is possibly TRBD1 (6 bases). This CDR3 comprises 14 residues. V was shortened by 1 base and J by 6 bases, with 15 bases between the two germline ends. Germline CDR1 reads GTSNPN; CDR2 reads SVGIG (reference sequence). DNA of the CDR3: TGTGCCTGGAGTGCACGGGGGGGCGCATCTGAAGCTTTCTTT. Translating it yields CAWSARGGASEAFF.

CDR3 DNA sequence: TGTGCCAGTAGTATGCCCGGGGGCTCTGGCACTGAAGCTTTCTTT. Protein product: CASSMPGGSGTEAFF. V is TRBV19 and J is TRBJ1-1; TRBD1 is a possible D gene (6 bases). This CDR3 comprises 15 residues. Germline V lookup: CDR1 LNHDA, CDR2 SQIVND (reference sequence). V was shortened by 3 bases and J by 4 bases, with 15 bases between the two germline ends.

V is TRBV7-9 and J is TRBJ1-1; D is undetermined. V dropped 3 bases and J dropped 9 bases, with 11 bases sitting between them. The CDR3 extends over 12 amino acids. In germline, CDR1 is SEHNR, CDR2 FQNEAQ (reference sequence). DNA for the CDR3: TGTGCCAGCAGCTTGAAAGAAGTTAAAGCTTTCTTT. This gives the protein CASSLKEVKAFF.

The V call is TRBV7-2, the J call TRBJ1-2; D is perhaps TRBD1 (5 bases). CDR3 size: 14 residues. Trimming left V 2 bases short and J 4 bases short, with 11 bases between. Germline assignment: CDR1 SGHTA and CDR2 FQGNSA. The CDR3 protein is CASSLNRQFYGYTF. The CDR3, as DNA: TGTGCCAGCAGCTTAAATCGACAGTTCTATGGCTACACCTTC.

The chain combines TRBV4-1 with TRBJ1-4; TRBD1 matches 8 bases. From germline, CDR1 is MGHRA and CDR2 YSYEKL. V was pared by 3 bases and J by 7 bases, with 7 bases of the junction left unmatched. The CDR3 covers 15 residues. The CDR3 loop reads CASSHLRTGSEKLFF. The CDR3 DNA reads TGCGCCAGCAGCCACCTTCGGACAGGGAGTGAAAAACTGTTTTTT.

The chain couples TRBV19 to TRBJ2-6; D gene ambiguous. The germline CDR1 and CDR2 sequences are LNHDA and SQIVND (reference sequence). V was cut by 3 bases and J by 0 bases, with 12 bases left in between. CDR3 size: 17 residues. CDR3 in DNA: TGTGCCAGTAGTATGACAAGGACGGCCTCTGGGGCCAACGTCCTGACTTTC. Translating it yields CASSMTRTASGANVLTF. Combining the CDR3 with reference TRBV19 and TRBJ2-6 gives the whole variable domain DGGITQSPKYLFRKEGQNVTLSCEQNLNHDAMYWYRQDPGQGLRLIYYSQIVNDFQKGDIAEGYSVSREKKESFPLTVTSAQKNPTAFYLCASSMTRTASGANVLTFGAGSRLTVL.

The CDR3 DNA follows: TGTGCCAGCACCCGCGACGGGAAAGAGACCCAGTACTTC. It is translated as CASTRDGKETQYF. The chain uses TRBV6-2 or TRBV6-3 and TRBJ2-5; a possible D gene is TRBD2 (5 bases). Germline V gene data show CDR1 as MNHEY and CDR2 as SVGEGT. There are 13 residues in the CDR3. V shed 7 bases and J shed 3 bases, with 12 bases lying between them.

This sequence joins TRBV2 and TRBJ2-5, with 8 bases matching TRBD1. CDR3 size: 15 residues. CDR1 is SNHLY and CDR2 is FYNNEI in the germline V gene. The J segment lost 1 base and the V segment lost 4 bases, leaving 5 bases of the junction unmatched. CDR3 DNA: TGTGCCAGCAGTGGAGGACAGGGTATCCAAGAGACCCAGTACTTC. It encodes CASSGGQGIQETQYF.

For this clonotype: The junction differs from germline at one of its ends, possibly a read error. The chain links TRBV7-2 to TRBJ1-1; TRBD1 is a possible D gene (5 bases). Germline V gene lookup returns CDR1 SGHTA and CDR2 FQGNSA. This CDR3 region has 14 residues. CDR3: CASSLGRGNTEAFF. As DNA, the CDR3 is TGTGCCAGCAGTTTAGGTAGGGGGAACACTGAAGCTTTCTTT.

The V gene is TRBV20-1, the J gene TRBJ1-1; D is undetermined. CDR3 length: 12 amino acids. The V gene lost 3 bases and the J gene lost 6 bases, with 11 bases spanning the gap. From germline, CDR1 is DFQATT and CDR2 SNEGSKA (reference sequence). The CDR3 DNA sequence: TGCAGTGCTAGGGAATCTCCCCCTGAAGCTTTCTTT. Its protein product is CSARESPPEAFF.

This rearrangement joins TRBV6-5 to TRBJ1-1; D not resolved. The germline CDR1 and CDR2 sequences are MNHEY and SVGAGI. The CDR3 sequence is 14 residues long. The germline V and J ends were trimmed by 4 bases and 5 bases, with 14 bases remaining between them. CDR3 coding DNA: TGTGCCAGCAGTTTTCTAGGCCAAAGGACTGAAGCTTTCTTT. As protein: CASSFLGQRTEAFF.

The DNA of the CDR3 is TGCAGCGTTGAAGGGCAGACTTATGGCTACACCTTC. The encoded protein is CSVEGQTYGYTF. This chain uses TRBV29-1 with TRBJ1-2, with D unclear. Per the germline V gene, CDR1 is SQVTM and CDR2 is ANQGSEA. V lost 1 base to trimming and J lost 5 bases, with 8 bases between them. The CDR3 has 12 residues.

The rearrangement joins TRBV7-2 to TRBJ2-2, with D possibly matching TRBD1 (5 bases). The length of the CDR3 is 14 residues. The V gene's germline CDR1 is SGHTA and CDR2 FQGNSA. The V end lost 6 bases, the J end lost 4 bases, and 12 bases lay between the germline ends. The CDR3 region is CASRETVFTGELFF. The CDR3 DNA reads as TGTGCCAGCAGAGAGACAGTTTTCACCGGGGAGCTGTTTTTT.

CDR3 bases: TGCAGCGTTGAAGTGTCGCAGCCCAATGAGCAGTTCTTC. Its protein is CSVEVSQPNEQFF. The rearrangement uses TRBV29-1 and TRBJ2-1; D is ambiguous. This CDR3 is built from 13 residues. Germline V CDR1 and CDR2: SQVTM, ANQGSEA. V gave up 1 base and J gave up 6 bases, with 10 bases separating them.

V is TRBV27 and J is TRBJ2-5; D is ambiguous. This CDR3 has 15 residues. CDR1 MNHEY and CDR2 SMNVEV come from the germline V gene (reference sequence). V shed 4 bases and J shed 5 bases, with 17 bases lying between them. The CDR3 DNA sequence: TGTGCCAGCAGTTCGAATCGGCCGCTCCAGGAGACCCAGTACTTC. This gives the protein CASSSNRPLQETQYF.

The gene calls are TRBV5-1 and TRBJ2-7; 7 nucleotides align to TRBD2. CDR1 is SGHRS, CDR2 YFSETQ, per germline. J lost 6 bases, V lost 2 bases, and 8 bases had no gene match. The CDR3 loop spans 14 amino acids. The CDR3 here is CASSLRTGGGEQYV. The CDR3 DNA is TGCGCCAGCAGCTTACGGACGGGGGGTGGCGAGCAGTACGTC.

The rearrangement joins TRBV23-1 to TRBJ2-7; 8 bases match TRBD2. TRBV23-1 is flagged as an ORF with uncertain function. J lost 2 bases, V lost 6 bases, and 15 bases had no gene match. The CDR3 spans 17 residues. The DNA for the CDR3 is TGCGCCAGCAGCCCTGCCGGACTAGCCTCTAGGACCTACGAGCAGTACGTC. Translation gives CASSPAGLASRTYEQYV.

This clonotype has just one count. This sequence joins TRBV20-1 and TRBJ2-5; D is tentatively TRBD1 or TRBD2 (5 bases each). The CDR3 is 15 residues long. Looked up from germline, CDR1 is DFQATT and CDR2 is SNEGSKA (reference sequence). The V end was cut by 0 bases, the J end by 2 bases, with 13 bases between. The CDR3 sequence: CSARDNQGAQETQYF. CDR3 DNA sequence: TGCAGTGCTAGAGATAACCAGGGAGCTCAAGAGACCCAGTACTTC.

V is TRBV2 and J is TRBJ1-4; D call uncertain. The germline V and J ends were trimmed by 2 bases and 8 bases, with 9 bases remaining between them. The germline gives CDR1 SNHLY, CDR2 FYNNEI. This CDR3 region has 13 residues. CDR3 residues: CASSERAREKLFF. The CDR3 DNA is TGTGCCAGCAGTGAAAGGGCTAGAGAAAAACTGTTTTTT.

The V call is TRBV2, the J call TRBJ2-4; D is undetermined. Germline V gene data show CDR1 as SNHLY and CDR2 as FYNNEI. This CDR3 is built from 14 residues. V was pared by 3 bases and J by 10 bases, with 16 bases between. The CDR3 DNA sequence: TGTGCCAGCAGTGAGCGACCCGGCCAGATTATTCAGTACTTC. It is translated as CASSERPGQIIQYF. Looking up the rest from reference TRBV2 and TRBJ2-4 gives the full variable domain: EPEVTQTPSHQVTQMGQEVILRCVPISNHLYFYWYRQILGQKVEFLVSFYNNEISEKSEIFDDQFSVERPDGSNFTLKIRSTKLEDSAMYFCASSERPGQIIQYFGAGTRLSVL.

This sequence joins TRBV19 and TRBJ1-5; D remains ambiguous. The CDR3 spans 14 residues. CDR1 is LNHDA and CDR2 is SQIVND in the germline V gene (reference sequence). Trimming removed 1 base from V and 4 bases from J, with 8 bases in between. CDR3 loop: CASSIGFGNQPQHF. The CDR3, as DNA: TGTGCCAGTAGTATAGGTTTCGGAAATCAGCCCCAGCATTTT. The whole variable domain, remainder taken from reference TRBV19 and TRBJ1-5, is DGGITQSPKYLFRKEGQNVTLSCEQNLNHDAMYWYRQDPGQGLRLIYYSQIVNDFQKGDIAEGYSVSREKKESFPLTVTSAQKNPTAFYLCASSIGFGNQPQHFGDGTRLSIL.

This chain joins TRBV23-1 and TRBJ1-2; TRBD1 matches at 7 bases. TRBV23-1 is assigned to the ORF class and has an uncertain function. CDR3 length equals 14 residues. J was trimmed by 6 bases and V by 3 bases; bases with no gene match: 7. The CDR3 protein is CASSHAQGPHGYTF. The CDR3 nucleotides read TGCGCCAGCAGTCACGCACAGGGGCCGCATGGCTACACCTTC.

This chain links TRBV6-2 or TRBV6-3 with TRBJ2-4; 11 bases are a match to TRBD1. Germline V CDR1 and CDR2: MNHEY, SVGEGT. With V trimmed by 5 bases and J by 1 base, 7 bases remained unmatched. The CDR3 sequence is 17 residues long. CDR3 bases: TGTGCCAGCAGTCCGGACAGGGGGCTGCTGGCCAAAAACATTCAGTACTTC. It is translated as CASSPDRGLLAKNIQYF.

The rearrangement links TRBV18 to TRBJ1-1; 8 bases align to TRBD1. Germline V lookup: CDR1 KGHSH, CDR2 LQKENI. The CDR3 extends over 17 amino acids. The junction had 10 bases not matched to a gene; V was cut back by 0 bases and J by 4 bases. CDR3 protein: CASSPPRPQGASTEAFF. For the CDR3, the DNA is TGTGCCAGCTCACCACCGCGTCCGCAGGGGGCGTCCACTGAAGCTTTCTTT.